Given below is one T cell receptor beta chain in context. The sample originates from a study of blood T cell repertoires in COVID-19. Study context: Italy, Spain and the United States were the sources of the convalescent and acute COVID-19 samples.

There are 15 residues in the CDR3. Germline loops: CDR1 LNHDA, CDR2 SQIVND (reference sequence). The ends were cut back, 3 bases at V and 7 bases at J, with 15 bases in the middle. The study recruited people aged roughly 18 to 100 years across approximately 23 US areas. Only in-frame clones appear in the TCRdb table, and some are missing; sequencing was by immunoSEQ multiplex PCR. Of roughly 140,000 clones in the sample, roughly 90% were seen once. Sequencing was carried out using PBMCs or T cells enriched from blood (not recorded which). The source is a woman in her 30s with acute COVID-19. V and J are TRBV19 and TRBJ1-4; D not resolved. The CDR3: CASSMPTPRPEKLFF. The CDR3, as DNA: TGTGCCAGTAGTATGCCGACACCCAGGCCTGAAAAACTGTTTTTT.